These T cell receptor beta chains were read from a single sample in a study of metastatic and nonmetastatic thyroid tumors. TCRdb re-called the PCR reads with MiXCR. The sample lists approximately 74,000 clones, 14% occurring once. Sequences were obtained from blood. The source of these receptors is a male donor with papillary thyroid cancer or a benign thyroid nodule (not recorded which). Some clones in this sample may be carry-over from other donors' samples. CDR3s include the opening cysteine and the closing phenylalanine or tryptophan. Fields, in order: V gene, J gene, clone size, D gene, CDR3 DNA, CDR3 protein. D genes are given only for firm matches. Some rows have no size entry. The others give once, few or many, or a class for an expanded clone.

V: TRBV29-1; J: TRBJ1-1; size: many; D: TRBD1; DNA: TGCAGCGTTGAAAGGGGGCTTAACACTGAAGCTTTCTTT; CDR3: CSVERGLNTEAFF
V: TRBV28; J: TRBJ2-7; size: few; D: NA; DNA: TGTGCCAGCATCAGAGGGGGAGGTGGCTACCAGCAGTACTTC; CDR3: CASIRGGGGYQQYF
V: TRBV10-3; J: TRBJ2-5; size: many; D: NA; DNA: TGTGCCATCAGTGAAAGGGGGCTGGGAGGAGAGACCCAGTACTTC; CDR3: CAISERGLGGETQYF
V: TRBV20-1; J: TRBJ1-1; size: many; D: NA; DNA: TGCAGTGCTAGAGGGGGGGGGAACACTGAAGCTTTCTTT; CDR3: CSARGGGNTEAFF
V: TRBV4-3; J: TRBJ2-7; size: many; D: TRBD2; DNA: TGCGCCAGCAGCCACCGGGAGGAAACCTACGAGCAGTACTTC; CDR3: CASSHREETYEQYF
V: TRBV6-1; J: TRBJ2-1; size: NA; D: NA; DNA: TGTGCCAGCAGCCCTACTGTGCCACGCTCATGGGTTGAGCAGTTCTTC; CDR3: CASSPTVPRSWVEQFF
V: TRBV12-3/TRBV12-4; J: TRBJ2-2; size: many; D: NA; DNA: TGTGCCAGCAAAAGGAGGGACGGGGAGCTGTTTTTT; CDR3: CASKRRDGELFF
V: TRBV5-1; J: TRBJ2-5; size: many; D: TRBD2; DNA: TGCGCCAGCAGCGCGGGGACTAGTGGATACCAAGAGACCCAGTACTTC; CDR3: CASSAGTSGYQETQYF
V: TRBV6-2/TRBV6-3; J: TRBJ1-4; size: many; D: NA; DNA: TGTGCCAGCAGTTACGATCAAGGGGCTAATGAAAAACTGTTTTTT; CDR3: CASSYDQGANEKLFF
V: TRBV5-8; J: TRBJ1-5; size: many; D: NA; DNA: TGTGCCAGCAGCTCCAGCTGGAGGGATCAGCCCCAGCATTTT; CDR3: CASSSSWRDQPQHF
V: TRBV30; J: TRBJ1-2; size: many; D: NA; DNA: TGTGCCTGCGACTCACTCATGGACTATGGCTACACCTTC; CDR3: CACDSLMDYGYTF
V: TRBV10-1; J: TRBJ2-3; size: many; D: NA; DNA: TGCGCCAGCAGTGACGGGACTAGCACAGATACGCAGTATTTT; CDR3: CASSDGTSTDTQYF
V: TRBV6-2/TRBV6-3; J: TRBJ2-2; size: few; D: TRBD2; DNA: TGTGCCAGCAGCACAAGGTCCGCGGGGGGGCCGAACACCGGGGAGCTGTTTTTT; CDR3: CASSTRSAGGPNTGELFF
V: TRBV28; J: TRBJ1-3; size: many; D: NA; DNA: TGTGCCAGCAGTTTCCCGGGAAACACCATATATTTT; CDR3: CASSFPGNTIYF
V: TRBV7-2; J: TRBJ2-2; size: many; D: NA; DNA: TGTGCCAGCAAACCGAGCGGACTGAACACCGGGGAGCTGTTTTTT; CDR3: CASKPSGLNTGELFF
V: TRBV28; J: TRBJ2-7; size: few; D: TRBD2; DNA: TGTGCCAGCTCCTCACTAGCGGGAGGGAGGAACGAGCAGTACTTC; CDR3: CASSSLAGGRNEQYF
V: TRBV9; J: TRBJ2-5; size: NA; D: NA; DNA: TGTGCCAGCAGCGATGGAGGGCAGTTACGAGAGACCCAGTACTTC; CDR3: CASSDGGQLRETQYF
V: TRBV7-9; J: TRBJ2-5; size: many; D: TRBD1; DNA: TGTGCCTCCCGGGACAGGGAAACAGAGACCCAGTACTTC; CDR3: CASRDRETETQYF
V: TRBV20-1; J: TRBJ2-7; size: many; D: NA; DNA: TGCAGTGCTACCTCACCCAGCGGGTACGAGCAGTACTTC; CDR3: CSATSPSGYEQYF
V: TRBV27; J: TRBJ2-4; size: many; D: TRBD1; DNA: TGTGCCAGCAGGGACAGGGGATTAGCCAAAAACATTCAGTACTTC; CDR3: CASRDRGLAKNIQYF
V: TRBV19; J: TRBJ1-2; size: NA; D: TRBD1; DNA: TGTGCCAGTAGTATCCGGGACAGTTCGCCCGGGAGGGGCTACACCTTC; CDR3: CASSIRDSSPGRGYTF
V: TRBV5-1; J: TRBJ2-7; size: medium-sized; D: TRBD2; DNA: TGCGCCAGCAGCTTAGATAGACTAGCGATACACAAGGAGTACTACGAGCAGTACTTC; CDR3: CASSLDRLAIHKEYYEQYF
V: TRBV10-3; J: TRBJ2-3; size: many; D: TRBD2; DNA: TGTGCCATCAGTGATAGCGGGAGCACAGATACGCAGTATTTT; CDR3: CAISDSGSTDTQYF
V: TRBV9; J: TRBJ2-2; size: many; D: NA; DNA: TGTGCCAGCAGCGTAGCCGGGCGGCGTTCCGGGGAGCTGTTTTTT; CDR3: CASSVAGRRSGELFF
V: TRBV4-1; J: TRBJ2-2; size: NA; D: TRBD2; DNA: TGCGCCAGCAGATTTGGACTAGCGGGAAACATAAACACCGGGGAGCTGTTTTTT; CDR3: CASRFGLAGNINTGELFF
V: TRBV6-1; J: TRBJ2-5; size: many; D: NA; DNA: TGTGCCAGCAACGAGGGACCGTTCGGAGAGACCCAGTACTTC; CDR3: CASNEGPFGETQYF
V: TRBV20-1; J: TRBJ2-1; size: many; D: TRBD2; DNA: TGCAGTGGTAGAAGGGGACTAGCCAGCAATGAGCAGTTCTTC; CDR3: CSGRRGLASNEQFF
V: TRBV5-1; J: TRBJ2-3; size: many; D: NA; DNA: TGCGCCAGCAGCCCTTACGTTAGCACAGATACGCAGTATTTT; CDR3: CASSPYVSTDTQYF
V: TRBV5-1; J: TRBJ2-3; size: NA; D: NA; DNA: TGCGCCAGCAGCCCCTTTTGGACCTACACAGATACGCAGTATTTT; CDR3: CASSPFWTYTDTQYF
V: TRBV30; J: TRBJ1-1; size: many; D: NA; DNA: TGTGCCTGGATTTGGGGGGGTGGCACTGAAGCTTTCTTT; CDR3: CAWIWGGGTEAFF
V: TRBV2; J: TRBJ2-5; size: many; D: NA; DNA: TGTGCCAGCATGTGGGCTTCAATCGGGGAGACCCAGTACTTC; CDR3: CASMWASIGETQYF
V: TRBV18; J: TRBJ2-6; size: many; D: NA; DNA: TGTGCCAGCTCAACCCGGGGGGCGCCTGGGGCCAACGTCCTGACTTTC; CDR3: CASSTRGAPGANVLTF
V: TRBV10-3; J: TRBJ2-1; size: many; D: TRBD2; DNA: TGTGCCATCAGTGAACCATTCCTAGCGGGAGGGGGCAATGAGCAGTTCTTC; CDR3: CAISEPFLAGGGNEQFF
V: TRBV19; J: TRBJ2-3; size: NA; D: NA; DNA: TGTGCCAGTAGTATAAGTATGACTGGGCAATATAGCAATCAGCCCCAGTATTTT; CDR3: CASSISMTGQYSNQPQYF
V: TRBV7-3; J: TRBJ2-3; size: NA; D: TRBD1; DNA: TGTGCCAGCAGCTTAAACGTGAGGACAGGGGGCTTTTTCGGCACAGATACGCAGTATTTT; CDR3: CASSLNVRTGGFFGTDTQYF
V: TRBV6-5; J: TRBJ1-1; size: many; D: NA; DNA: TGTGCCAGCAGTTACGATCAGGGAATGAACACTGAAGCTTTCTTT; CDR3: CASSYDQGMNTEAFF
V: TRBV5-1; J: TRBJ2-3; size: many; D: TRBD1; DNA: TGCGCCAGCAGCCCCGGACAGGGCGCAGATACGCAGTATTTT; CDR3: CASSPGQGADTQYF
V: TRBV19; J: TRBJ2-1; size: many; D: TRBD2; DNA: TGTGCCAGTAGCAAAAGGACGTCCGGACCGGGAGGGTCCTACAATGAGCAGTTCTTC; CDR3: CASSKRTSGPGGSYNEQFF
V: TRBV14; J: TRBJ2-1; size: many; D: NA; DNA: TGTGCCAGCAGCCAAGAAGGTCCCCAGAGCCTCTCCTACAATGAGCAGTTCTTC; CDR3: CASSQEGPQSLSYNEQFF
V: TRBV20-1; J: TRBJ2-1; size: many; D: NA; DNA: TGCAGTGCTGACCCCTACAATGAGCAGTTCTTC; CDR3: CSADPYNEQFF
V: TRBV6-2/TRBV6-3; J: TRBJ1-2; size: many; D: NA; DNA: TGTGCCAGCTCTTGGGGGGTAGGAGGCTACACCTTC; CDR3: CASSWGVGGYTF
V: TRBV12-3/TRBV12-4; J: TRBJ1-2; size: NA; D: NA; DNA: TGTGCCAGCAGTTTAAGGCTCTCTTTAGTGACATCTCGATGGGGCTACACCTTC; CDR3: CASSLRLSLVTSRWGYTF
V: TRBV28; J: TRBJ1-3; size: NA; D: NA; DNA: TGTGTCAGCAGTCCCATAACCCCCTCTGGAAACACCATATATTTT; CDR3: CVSSPITPSGNTIYF
V: TRBV11-3; J: TRBJ2-2; size: many; D: TRBD2; DNA: TGTGCCAGCAGCCTCCCAGGACTAGCGGAGAACACCGGGGAGCTGTTTTTT; CDR3: CASSLPGLAENTGELFF
V: TRBV10-3; J: TRBJ2-2; size: few; D: TRBD2; DNA: TGTGCCATCAGTGATAACGGGAGGGTCACCGGGGAGCTGTTTTTT; CDR3: CAISDNGRVTGELFF
V: TRBV20-1; J: TRBJ1-1; size: many; D: TRBD1; DNA: TGCAGTGCTAGTCGACAGGGGGAGGCTGAAGCTTTCTTT; CDR3: CSASRQGEAEAFF
V: TRBV7-3; J: TRBJ2-3; size: few; D: NA; DNA: TGTGCCGGCGGCCGAAATGGTGACGGGAGAGATACGCAGTATTTT; CDR3: CAGGRNGDGRDTQYF
V: TRBV11-1; J: TRBJ1-3; size: many; D: TRBD1; DNA: TGTGCCAGCAGCTTAGGACAGGGGGCTTACTCTGGAAACACCATATATTTT; CDR3: CASSLGQGAYSGNTIYF